This TCR beta chain was retrieved from a study of regulatory T cells. The PCR used 52 TRBV and 13 TRBJ primers. Using immunoSEQ multiplex PCR, the repertoire was profiled, and TCRdb retains in-frame clones only, with some absent. The data hold 30,000 to 40,000 clones, with about 88% observed a single time. Study-wide results and caveats: Hydrophobic residues at CDR3 positions 6 and 7 were enriched in conventional CD4+ T cells of CD3G-deficient patients.

Notes on this clone: Its antigen is still unknown.

Germline assignment: CDR1 SGHRS and CDR2 YFSETQ. This CDR3 is 15 amino acids long. V was trimmed by 2 bases and J by 1 base, leaving 12 bases between them. Source material: conventional CD4+ T cells sorted from blood. The receptor's source is a person in their late teens or twenties with CD3G deficiency. This sequence joins TRBV5-1 and TRBJ1-1; D possibly corresponds to TRBD1 (6 bases). For the CDR3, the DNA is TGCGCCAGCAGCTTAGCCGGACAGCCGAACACTGAAGCTTTCTTT. This sequence encodes CASSLAGQPNTEAFF.